One sample yielded the 12 T cell receptor beta chains listed below, sequenced in a study of T cell changes during pregnancy in multiple sclerosis. Some clones are missing from TCRdb's copy, which holds only in-frame ones; the method was immunoSEQ multiplex PCR. The sample yields roughly 49,000 clones, 85% to 90% seen once. Sequencing used peripheral blood, obtained in the first trimester of pregnancy. These receptors were collected from a female donor in good health, enrolled as a control in a pregnancy study.

The CDR3 nucleotides are TGTGCCAGCAGCTCCTTGGGGGGACGTCTGGGCTACACCTTC. This translates into CASSSLGGRLGYTF. The rearrangement joins TRBV5-6 to TRBJ1-2; perhaps TRBD1 as D (5 bases). V was shortened by 3 bases and J by 8 bases, with 17 bases between the two germline ends. CDR1 is SGHDT, CDR2 YYEEEE, per germline. This CDR3 spans 14 amino acids.

The rearrangement links TRBV6-5 to TRBJ2-7; tentatively, D is TRBD2 (6 bases). Germline V gene sequence: CDR1 MNHEY, CDR2 SVGAGI. There are 16 residues in the CDR3. V lost 4 bases, J lost 1 base, and 17 bases lay in between. The CDR3: CASSSAGGLISYEQYF. The CDR3 coding sequence is TGTGCCAGCAGTTCCGCTGGAGGGCTAATATCCTACGAGCAGTACTTC.

The table lists this clone with a few counts. The chain uses TRBV18 and TRBJ1-2; a possible D gene is TRBD1 (6 bases). The CDR3 is 15 residues long. CDR1 is KGHSH and CDR2 is LQKENI in the germline V gene. The V end was cut by 0 bases, the J end by 0 bases, with 8 bases between. Here the CDR3 DNA reads TGTGCCAGCTCACCACCAGGACAGACTAACTATGGCTACACCTTC. The encoded protein is CASSPPGQTNYGYTF.

The rearrangement uses TRBV14 and TRBJ1-1, with D uncertain. Germline loops: CDR1 SGHDN, CDR2 FVKESK. Trimming shortened V by 4 bases and J by 1 base, and 7 bases separated the two germline ends. The CDR3 sequence is 13 residues long. The CDR3 DNA sequence: TGTGCCAGCAGCCGGGCCCCGAACACTGAAGCTTTCTTT. It codes for CASSRAPNTEAFF.

The rearrangement joins TRBV6-6 to TRBJ2-3, with a weak D call TRBD1 (5 bases). Germline V gene data show CDR1 as MNHNY and CDR2 as SVGAGI (reference sequence). The CDR3 has 15 amino acids. V shed 10 bases and J shed 2 bases, with 19 bases lying between them. CDR3 in amino acids: CATQDRQRITDTQYF. The CDR3 DNA sequence: TGTGCCACCCAAGATCGACAGCGAATCACAGATACGCAGTATTTT.

The chain links TRBV7-9 to TRBJ2-5; 8 positions agree with TRBD2. The CDR3 is 16 residues long. The V segment lost 4 bases and the J segment 2 bases; nucleotides outside the gene matches: 9. Germline V lookup: CDR1 SEHNR, CDR2 FQNEAQ (reference sequence). CDR3 residues: CASSSQKRGLQETQYF. Written as DNA, the CDR3 is TGTGCCAGCAGCTCCCAAAAGCGGGGGTTACAAGAGACCCAGTACTTC.

The chain couples TRBV5-1 to TRBJ2-5, with D possibly matching TRBD1 (5 bases). CDR1 and CDR2 from the germline V gene are SGHRS and YFSETQ. The CDR3 is made up of 15 amino acids. Deletions cut 0 bases from V and 2 bases from J, with 11 bases between. In DNA, the CDR3 is TGCGCCAGCAGCTTGGAACGGACACTGCAAGAGACCCAGTACTTC. Amino acid sequence: CASSLERTLQETQYF.

The chain uses TRBV20-1 and TRBJ1-2; the D gene is possibly TRBD1 (5 bases). Germline V gives CDR1 DFQATT, CDR2 SNEGSKA (reference sequence). V lost 5 bases and J lost 4, with 8 bases in between. This CDR3 contains 11 residues. The CDR3, as DNA: TGCAGTGCTCGGGACTTCTATGGCTACACCTTC. This sequence encodes CSARDFYGYTF.

The chain uses TRBV6-5 and TRBJ2-7; TRBD2 matches 8 bases. V lost 5 bases, J lost 3 bases, and 6 bases stayed unmatched. Germline CDR1 MNHEY, CDR2 SVGAGI. The CDR3 runs 14 residues. Written as DNA, the CDR3 is TGTGCCAGCAGTATCCTAGCGGGCCGCTACGAGCAGTACTTC. Protein sequence: CASSILAGRYEQYF.

The chain recombines TRBV27 with TRBJ2-7; 12 bases fit TRBD1. CDR3 size: 14 residues. Trimming at V came to 6 bases and at J to 7 bases, leaving 7 bases not matched to a gene. The germline V gene has CDR1 MNHEY and CDR2 SMNVEV (reference sequence). The CDR3 protein is CASRDRDRGLEQYF. CDR3 sequence (DNA): TGTGCCAGCAGGGACCGGGACAGGGGGCTAGAGCAGTACTTC.

This clone was seen just once. The gene calls are TRBV7-9 and TRBJ2-5; perhaps TRBD2 as D (6 bases). Trimming removed 0 bases at V and 5 bases at J, with 13 bases between. Germline V gene data show CDR1 as SEHNR and CDR2 as FQNEAQ (reference sequence). The CDR3 length is 15 residues. CDR3 sequence (DNA): TGTGCCAGCAGCTTAGCGTCTCCCCGGGGGGAGACCCAGTACTTC. This gives the protein CASSLASPRGETQYF.

This CDR3 is CASSLCCGDTQYF. The CDR3 nucleotides read TGTGCCAGCAGTTTATGTTGCGGAGATACGCAGTATTTT. The V gene is TRBV28, the J gene TRBJ2-3; D is uncertain. The V end was cut by 0 bases, the J end by 5 bases, with 6 bases between. The CDR3 contains 13 residues. The germline V gene has CDR1 MDHEN and CDR2 SYDVKM.